Below, one T cell receptor (beta chain) is given with its context. Its antigen is as yet unknown. The data belong to a study of shared clonotypes between healthy human individuals. Study information: The study enrolled two women and a few men aged 18 to 49.

General observations from the study: Relative to memory subsets, naive subsets generally showed larger estimated richness.

Every subset had its genomic DNA shared out evenly among several immunoSEQ plates. The table came from immunoSEQ multiplex PCR; TCRdb's copy has only in-frame clones and leaves some out. This sample has about 1 million clones, with around 74% found just once. There are 14 residues in the CDR3. This sequence joins TRBV21-1 and TRBJ2-7; TRBD1 was called by the table and not checked on the DNA. TRBV21-1 is classified as a pseudogene. This receptor was identified in a man aged 18 to 29 in good health. The specimen was memory CD4+ T cells sorted from blood. Noted subset: CD45RA-negative fraction. The CDR3 nucleotides read TGTGCCAGCAGTCTGGACAGGGAAGATTACGAGCAGTACTTC. Amino acids: CASSLDREDYEQYF.